Below, 23 T cell receptor beta chains from the same sample are listed, as sequenced in a study of identical twins' blood T cells. One entry per CDR3 protein results from TCRdb running MiXCR on the 5' RACE reads. The table records 400,000 or so distinct CDR3 sequences, under 30% of them present only once. The sample was PBMCs. The receptors were sampled from a woman between 18 and 50 years old in good health.

This clonotype was observed at least ten times. The V gene is TRBV9, the J gene TRBJ2-1, with 9 positions matching TRBD2. CDR3 length: 16 residues. J gave up 8 bases and V 6 bases, and 15 bases lay outside the gene matches. CDR1 and CDR2 (germline): SGDLS, YYNGEE. The CDR3 loop is CASISRGTSKVHEQFF. CDR3 in DNA: TGTGCCAGCATCTCTAGGGGGACTAGCAAGGTCCATGAGCAGTTCTTC.

This clonotype was observed a few times. V usage is TRBV20-1 and J usage is TRBJ1-1, with unresolved D. The CDR3 is made up of 11 amino acids. Per the germline V gene, CDR1 is DFQATT and CDR2 is SNEGSKA (reference sequence). V was trimmed by 6 bases and J by 3 bases, leaving 8 bases between them. CDR3 sequence (DNA): TGCAGTGCGGTCCAGGACACTGAAGCTTTCTTT. Translation: CSAVQDTEAFF.

The CDR3 region is CASSKAGVRTEAFF. CDR3 in DNA: TGCGCCAGCAGCAAGGCAGGTGTACGCACTGAAGCTTTCTTT. This rearrangement joins TRBV5-1 to TRBJ1-1, with D unclear. Germline V CDR1 and CDR2: SGHRS, YFSETQ. This CDR3 has 14 residues. V was cut by 4 bases and J by 4 bases, with 14 bases left in between. The whole variable domain, filled in from reference TRBV5-1 and TRBJ1-1, reads KAGVTQTPRYLIKTRGQQVTLSCSPISGHRSVSWYQQTPGQGLQFLFEYFSETQRNKGNFPGRFSGRQFSNSRSEMNVSTLELGDSALYLCASSKAGVRTEAFFGQGTRLTVV.

This clonotype was counted once. The chain employs TRBV7-9 and TRBJ1-3; the match to TRBD1 covers 10 bases. The CDR3 consists of 16 residues. Germline loops: CDR1 SEHNR, CDR2 FQNEAQ (reference sequence). The J segment lost 4 bases and the V segment lost 5 bases, leaving 8 bases of the junction unmatched. CDR3 bases: TGTGCCAGCAGCCCCTCCGGGACAGGGGTCGGAAACACCATATATTTT. Encoded protein: CASSPSGTGVGNTIYF.

The chain has TRBV20-1 and TRBJ1-2; no firm D call. The CDR3 consists of 13 residues. Germline values: CDR1 DFQATT, CDR2 SNEGSKA (reference sequence). V lost 3 bases to trimming and J lost 2 bases, with 10 bases between them. The CDR3 region is CSASVYSNYGYTF. The CDR3 DNA reads as TGCAGTGCTAGTGTTTACAGCAACTATGGCTACACCTTC.

The chain combines TRBV10-3 with TRBJ2-7; TRBD2 is a possible D gene (6 bases). CDR1 is ENHRY and CDR2 is SYGVKD in the germline V gene. This CDR3 comprises 13 residues. Trimming removed 2 bases at V and 6 bases at J, with 11 bases between. The chain's CDR3 is CAISEGLAFEQYF. The CDR3 coding sequence is TGTGCCATCAGTGAGGGGCTAGCGTTCGAGCAGTACTTC.

This clonotype was detected ten times or more. The chain carries TRBV9 and TRBJ1-2; no clear D. Germline CDR1 is SGDLS and CDR2 is YYNGEE. The CDR3 sequence is 12 residues long. The ends were cut back, 0 bases at V and 6 bases at J, with 6 bases in the middle. The CDR3 bases are TGTGCCAGCAGCGTAGGTCAGGATGGCTACACCTTC. It specifies CASSVGQDGYTF. Full variable domain (remainder filled in from reference TRBV9 and TRBJ1-2): DSGVTQTPKHLITATGQRVTLRCSPRSGDLSVYWYQQSLDQGLQFLIQYYNGEERAKGNILERFSAQQFPDLHSELNLSSLELGDSALYFCASSVGQDGYTFGSGTRLTVV.

This clonotype was counted a few times. The genes are TRBV29-1 and TRBJ2-1, with 8 bases lining up with TRBD2. CDR1 and CDR2 from the germline V gene are SQVTM and ANQGSEA. Trimming removed 3 bases from V and 5 bases from J; junction bases left unmatched: 6. This CDR3 spans 14 amino acids. DNA of the CDR3: TGCAGCGTTGATTCGAGCGGGGGTAACAATGAGCAGTTCTTC. As protein: CSVDSSGGNNEQFF.

This clonotype has at least ten counts. The gene calls are TRBV19 and TRBJ1-4; D ambiguous. This CDR3 comprises 15 residues. Trimming took 6 bases from V and 3 from J, leaving 14 bases between them. CDR1 is LNHDA, CDR2 SQIVND, per germline (reference sequence). CDR3 sequence: CASRQLPTANEKLFF. CDR3 coding DNA: TGTGCCAGTAGACAACTACCCACGGCTAATGAAAAACTGTTTTTT. Drawing the rest from reference TRBV19 and TRBJ1-4, the complete variable domain is DGGITQSPKYLFRKEGQNVTLSCEQNLNHDAMYWYRQDPGQGLRLIYYSQIVNDFQKGDIAEGYSVSREKKESFPLTVTSAQKNPTAFYLCASRQLPTANEKLFFGSGTQLSVL.

There are a few counts of this clonotype. This chain joins TRBV6-2 or TRBV6-3 and TRBJ1-5; TRBD1 matches 9 bases. In germline, CDR1 is MNHEY, CDR2 SVGEGT. The CDR3 length is 15 residues. With V trimmed by 7 bases and J by 2 bases, 6 bases remained unmatched. The CDR3 coding sequence is TGTGCCAGCACCCACAGGGGGCGACGCAATCAGCCCCAGCATTTT. Protein: CASTHRGRRNQPQHF.

The chain links TRBV27 to TRBJ1-3; D remains ambiguous. Germline values: CDR1 MNHEY, CDR2 SMNVEV (reference sequence). This CDR3 has 15 amino acids. The V end was cut by 9 bases, the J end by 0 bases, with 15 bases between. CDR3 protein: CARSLGRNSGNTIYF. As DNA, the CDR3 is TGTGCCAGGAGTCTAGGACGGAACTCTGGAAACACCATATATTTT.

V is TRBV11-2 and J is TRBJ2-1; D unresolved. Trimming left V 0 bases short and J 9 bases short, with 6 bases between. CDR1 is SGHAT and CDR2 is FQNNGV in the germline V gene. CDR3 size: 12 residues. The CDR3 region has the DNA TGTGCCAGCAGCTTAGACCGTTCTGAGCAGTTCTTC. Translated: CASSLDRSEQFF.

V and J are TRBV14 and TRBJ2-2; D perhaps matches TRBD2 (6 bases). Germline-derived CDR1 and CDR2 are SGHDN and FVKESK. Trimming pared 2 bases from V and 0 bases from J, leaving 10 bases between. This CDR3 contains 16 residues. CDR3 in DNA: TGTGCCAGCAGCCAAAGACTAGTCGCGAACACCGGGGAGCTGTTTTTT. It is translated as CASSQRLVANTGELFF.

Ten or more counts support this clonotype. The chain employs TRBV5-1 and TRBJ2-2; D might be TRBD1 (5 bases). Trimming left V 4 bases short and J 4 bases short, with 8 bases between. The CDR3 covers 13 residues. In germline, CDR1 is SGHRS, CDR2 YFSETQ. CDR3 residues: CASSNTGTGELFF. CDR3 DNA: TGCGCCAGCAGCAATACAGGCACCGGGGAGCTGTTTTTT. The complete variable domain, with remaining parts taken from reference TRBV5-1 and TRBJ2-2, reads KAGVTQTPRYLIKTRGQQVTLSCSPISGHRSVSWYQQTPGQGLQFLFEYFSETQRNKGNFPGRFSGRQFSNSRSEMNVSTLELGDSALYLCASSNTGTGELFFGEGSRLTVL.

Comment on this clonotype: A junction boundary mismatches the germline segment, possibly from a read error. This rearrangement joins TRBV6-6 to TRBJ2-1; the D is unclear. The CDR3 spans 12 residues. Germline lookup yields CDR1 MNHNY and CDR2 SVGAGI (reference sequence). The DNA for the CDR3 is TGTGCCGGCAGTTACGGTCCGTCTGAGCAGTTCTTC. It translates to CAGSYGPSEQFF.

There are many counts of this clonotype. The chain joins TRBV4-3 to TRBJ1-2, with 7 positions matching TRBD1. This CDR3 comprises 15 residues. Germline lookup yields CDR1 LGHNA and CDR2 YSLEER. V lost 0 bases, J lost 2 bases, and 3 bases stayed unmatched. As DNA, the CDR3 is TGCGCCAGCAGCCAAGATCTGACAGGGAACTATGGCTACACCTTC. It is translated as CASSQDLTGNYGYTF.

This clonotype turned up a few times. Since a much larger clone is just one base distant, this may be a read error. As DNA, the CDR3 is TGTGCCGGCAGTCAGCGGTACGAGCAGTACTTC. Translation gives CAGSQRYEQYF. The V call is TRBV28, the J call TRBJ2-7; tentatively, D is TRBD2 (5 bases). Germline lookup yields CDR1 MDHEN and CDR2 SYDVKM. The CDR3 contains 11 residues.

On this clonotype: At one end the junction does not follow the germline gene, possibly because of a read error. CDR3 amino acids: CASRSLAGAAYNERFF. The CDR3 nucleotides are TGTGCCAGCAGATCGCTAGCGGGAGCTGCCTACAATGAGCGGTTCTTC. The V and J genes are TRBV11-2 and TRBJ2-1; 10 positions agree with TRBD2. Germline V lookup: CDR1 SGHAT, CDR2 FQNNGV. The CDR3 spans 16 residues.

This CDR3 is CASRDKPGVPNTEAFF. Here the CDR3 DNA reads TGTGCCAGCAGAGACAAACCAGGGGTCCCGAACACTGAAGCTTTCTTT. The rearrangement uses TRBV7-9 and TRBJ1-1, with a possible D match to TRBD1 (6 bases). V lost 6 bases, J lost 1 base, and 18 bases lay in between. The CDR3 spans 16 residues. Germline CDR1 SEHNR, CDR2 FQNEAQ (reference sequence).

The rearrangement uses TRBV20-1 and TRBJ2-3, with 7 bases lining up with TRBD2. Trimming took 6 bases from V and 1 from J; bases not matched to a gene: 7. The CDR3 runs 14 residues. Germline loops: CDR1 DFQATT, CDR2 SNEGSKA (reference sequence). In DNA form, the CDR3 reads TGCAGTGCCCTTATGGGAGGGCGCACAGATACGCAGTATTTT. Translating it yields CSALMGGRTDTQYF.

This clonotype was seen a few times. The V call is TRBV21-1, the J call TRBJ1-4; TRBD1 was called by the table and not checked on the DNA. TRBV21-1 is termed a pseudogene. The CDR3 is made up of 14 amino acids. CDR3 sequence (DNA): TGTGCCACCCAAGAGGGGGCCACTAATGAAAAACTGTTTTTT. This gives the protein CATQEGATNEKLFF.

The chain employs TRBV7-9 and TRBJ1-1; D call uncertain. Trimming cost V 2 bases and J 5 bases, with 9 bases left between them. Germline CDR1 reads SEHNR; CDR2 reads FQNEAQ (reference sequence). CDR3 length equals 13 residues. CDR3: CASSLQERTEAFF. The CDR3 region has the DNA TGTGCCAGCAGCTTACAGGAGAGGACTGAAGCTTTCTTT.

This clonotype appeared a few times. The chain carries TRBV6-6 and TRBJ1-2; no clear D gene. V was trimmed by 2 bases and J by 3 bases, leaving 7 bases between them. CDR1 and CDR2 from the germline V gene are MNHNY and SVGAGI (reference sequence). This CDR3 is 13 amino acids long. The CDR3 sequence is CASSYGSDYGYTF. CDR3 coding DNA: TGTGCCAGCAGTTACGGATCGGACTATGGCTACACCTTC.